This T cell receptor beta chain stems from a study of CD8 T cells in Susac syndrome. Trimming took off 2 bases at V and 0 bases at J, with 12 bases between the two ends. The CDR3 extends over 16 amino acids. Per the germline V gene, CDR1 is MNHEY and CDR2 is SVGAGI. 0.5 to 1 ug RNA was reverse transcribed with random hexamers. Amplification of the TCR beta CDR3 was carried out by immunoSEQ multiplex PCR, which spanned a total of 54 Vbeta and 13 Jbeta segments. A single record per CDR3 protein comes from TCRdb applying MiXCR to the immunoSEQ multiplex PCR reads. The sample lists some 140,000 distinct CDR3 sequences, around 93% occurring once.

The sample consisted of CD8+ T cells from PBMCs. The sequence derives from a human donor with Susac syndrome. The chain joins TRBV6-5 to TRBJ2-3; maybe TRBD1 (6 bases). This chain's CDR3 is CASSYTGTFSTDTQYF. The CDR3 nucleotides are TGTGCCAGCAGTTACACCGGGACATTTAGCACAGATACGCAGTATTTT.